One sample yielded the 18 T cell receptor beta chains listed below, sequenced in a study of T cells expressing NK-cell markers (TCRdb year 2020). Libraries came from 5' RACE. The sequencer listed for this sample is Illumina HiSeq 2000. The reads underwent TCRdb reprocessing, giving one record for each CDR3 protein sequence and no DNA. This sample's table carries over 150,000 distinct CDR3 sequences. The ten most abundant clones make up about 19% of the sample. Sequencing was done on a sample of blood T cells: a sorted CD56 or NKG2C T cell subset, CD4+ or CD8+ T cells, or bulk PBMC T cells (not recorded which). These receptors all stem from a man aged 18-70 years in good health.

The CDR3 here is CASSKGEGEDVEQYF. This chain links TRBV21-1 with TRBJ2-7; no DNA is available, so the TRBD1 call from TCRdb remains unchecked. TRBV21-1 is labeled a pseudogene. CDR3 length: 15 residues.

The chain is built from TRBV12-3 or TRBV12-4 and TRBJ2-5; TCRdb returns TRBD2, unconfirmable since there is no DNA. CDR3 length: 18 residues. The CDR3 reads CASSFRHPSGGNQETQYF.

The chain recombines TRBV6-1 with TRBJ1-6; TCRdb proposes TRBD1, but this gene call is untestable without DNA. The CDR3 covers 15 residues. Germline V gene data show CDR1 as MNHNS and CDR2 as SASEGT. The CDR3 spells CASSPDRTNYSPLHF.

The gene calls are TRBV10-2 and TRBJ2-5; no DNA is available, so the TRBD2 call from TCRdb remains unchecked. CDR3 length: 16 residues. Germline assignment: CDR1 WSHSY and CDR2 SAAADI. The CDR3: CASSLFGTSGEETQYF.

The chain employs TRBV6-5 and TRBJ2-3; TCRdb outputs TRBD1, but without DNA this stays unchecked. This CDR3 region has 18 residues. The V gene's germline CDR1 is MNHEY and CDR2 SVGAGI. CDR3 amino acids: CASSYWGEGATSTDTQYF.

The V call is TRBV4-1, the J call TRBJ2-1; there is no DNA to check the TCRdb D call of TRBD1. The CDR3 has 17 residues. CDR1 and CDR2 from the germline V gene are MGHRA and YSYEKL. CDR3 sequence reads: CASSQDMGEGSYNEQFF.

The rearrangement joins TRBV6-5 to TRBJ1-2; checking the TCRdb D call of TRBD1 is not possible without DNA. Germline lookup yields CDR1 MNHEY and CDR2 SVGAGI. There are 15 residues in the CDR3. The CDR3 loop reads CASSYHRDRDYGYTF.

The chain uses TRBV5-1 and TRBJ2-7; without DNA, the TCRdb call of TRBD1 cannot be checked. The germline V gene encodes CDR1 SGHRS and CDR2 YFSETQ. The CDR3 has 16 amino acids. CDR3: CASSGQGQGGSYEQYF.

CDR3 amino acids: CASSLSPDEQYF. The V call is TRBV27, the J call TRBJ2-7; TCRdb names TRBD1, which stays unverified in the absence of DNA. The CDR3 sequence is 12 residues long. CDR1 is MNHEY, CDR2 SMNVEV, per germline (reference sequence).

This chain uses TRBV7-9 with TRBJ1-5. This CDR3 has 12 residues. The germline CDR1 and CDR2 sequences are SEHNR and FQNEAQ (reference sequence). This chain's CDR3 is CASSQLYQPQHF.

The chain links TRBV15 to TRBJ2-5; no DNA is available, so the TRBD1 call from TCRdb remains unchecked. This CDR3 spans 15 amino acids. CDR1 and CDR2 from the germline V gene are LNHNV and YYDKDF (reference sequence). The CDR3 loop is CATSSGQGATETQYF.

The chain is built from TRBV15 and TRBJ2-7; TCRdb indicates TRBD1, and absent DNA this call remains unverified. CDR1 is LNHNV and CDR2 is YYDKDF in the germline V gene (reference sequence). The CDR3 spans 17 residues. The CDR3 spells CATSRAPGQGDSYEQYF.

The rearrangement uses TRBV12-3 or TRBV12-4 and TRBJ1-2; checking the TCRdb D call of TRBD1 is not possible without DNA. The CDR3 has 16 residues. The CDR3 loop reads CASSLAPNRGNYGYTF.

This chain uses TRBV7-9 with TRBJ2-6. Germline V gene lookup returns CDR1 SEHNR and CDR2 FQNEAQ (reference sequence). The CDR3 consists of 14 residues. CDR3 loop: CASSRVAGANVLTF.

The V gene is TRBV9, the J gene TRBJ2-1; TCRdb designates TRBD1, a call that cannot be tested without DNA. CDR1 is SGDLS, CDR2 YYNGEE, per germline. This CDR3 has 14 amino acids. The CDR3 sequence: CASSGGGLGDEQFF.

The chain links TRBV5-6 to TRBJ2-7. CDR1 SGHDT and CDR2 YYEEEE come from the germline V gene. The CDR3 spans 12 residues. The CDR3 sequence: CASSLGRTEQYF.

This chain links TRBV9 with TRBJ2-5; TCRdb proposes TRBD2, but this gene call is untestable without DNA. From germline, CDR1 is SGDLS and CDR2 YYNGEE. The CDR3 consists of 15 residues. Here the CDR3 reads CASSVEGLSQETQYF.

The chain links TRBV9 to TRBJ2-3. From germline, CDR1 is SGDLS and CDR2 YYNGEE. The CDR3 is 16 residues long. The CDR3 loop reads CASSVGVISSTDTQYF.